This T cell receptor (beta chain) was found in a study of shared clonotypes between healthy human individuals. To note about this clone: Its antigen is still unknown.

The study's findings and limits: When naive CD4 clonotypes were compared across a few donors, around 5% were shared. Naive subsets usually exceeded memory subsets in estimated richness.

Between the trimmed V and J ends, which lost 2 bases and 2 bases, there was a span of 13 bases. The CDR3 runs 15 residues. Per the germline V gene, CDR1 is SGHDT and CDR2 is YYEEEE. Per the authors' pipeline: Junction-only sequences without quality scores came from ImmunoSEQ, so filtering differed. Here immunoSEQ multiplex PCR was the method, and the copy in TCRdb shows in-frame clones only, minus some. V and J calls and clone size come straight from that table; D and trimming were deduced from the DNA. The data hold about 2,500,000 clones, with roughly 92% observed a single time. This chain uses TRBV5-6 with TRBJ2-5; D perhaps matches TRBD1 (5 bases). The sequenced material came from naive CD4+ T cells sorted from blood. Regarding subset: CD45RA+ positively selected. This TCR came from a man between 18 and 35 years old in good health. This chain's CDR3 is CASSFKRTSQETQYF. As DNA, the CDR3 is TGTGCCAGCAGCTTCAAACGGACATCTCAAGAGACCCAGTACTTC. The full variable domain, its missing parts supplied by reference TRBV5-6 and TRBJ2-5, is DAGVTQSPTHLIKTRGQQVTLRCSPKSGHDTVSWYQQALGQGPQFIFQYYEEEERQRGNFPDRFSGHQFPNYSSELNVNALLLGDSALYLCASSFKRTSQETQYFGPGTRLLVL.